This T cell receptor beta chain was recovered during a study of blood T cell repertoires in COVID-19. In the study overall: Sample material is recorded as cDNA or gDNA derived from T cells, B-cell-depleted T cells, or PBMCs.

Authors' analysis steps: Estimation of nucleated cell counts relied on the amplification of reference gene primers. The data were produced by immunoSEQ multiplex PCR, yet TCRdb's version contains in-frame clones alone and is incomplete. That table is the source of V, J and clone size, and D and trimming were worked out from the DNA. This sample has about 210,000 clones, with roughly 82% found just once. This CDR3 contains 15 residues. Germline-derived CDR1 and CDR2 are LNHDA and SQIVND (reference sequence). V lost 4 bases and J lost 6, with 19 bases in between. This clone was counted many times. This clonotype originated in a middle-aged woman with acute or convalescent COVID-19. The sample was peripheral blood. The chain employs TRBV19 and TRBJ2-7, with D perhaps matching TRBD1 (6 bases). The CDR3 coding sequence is TGTGCCAGTAGTAATTCGTGGCAGGGGTTTTCCGAGCAGTACTTC. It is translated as CASSNSWQGFSEQYF.